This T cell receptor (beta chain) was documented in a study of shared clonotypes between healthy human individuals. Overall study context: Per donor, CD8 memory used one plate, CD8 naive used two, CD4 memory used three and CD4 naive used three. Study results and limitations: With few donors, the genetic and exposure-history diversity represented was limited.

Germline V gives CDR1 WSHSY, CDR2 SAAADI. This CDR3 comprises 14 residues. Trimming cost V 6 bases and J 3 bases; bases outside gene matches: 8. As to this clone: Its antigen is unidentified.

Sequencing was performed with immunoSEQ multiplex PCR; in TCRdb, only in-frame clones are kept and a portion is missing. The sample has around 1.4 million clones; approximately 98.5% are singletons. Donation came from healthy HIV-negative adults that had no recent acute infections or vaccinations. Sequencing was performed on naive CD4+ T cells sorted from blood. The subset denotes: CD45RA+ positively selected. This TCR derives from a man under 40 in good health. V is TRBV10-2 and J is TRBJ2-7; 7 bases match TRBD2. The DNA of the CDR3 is TGCGCCAGCAGCCCGGGACTACTAGGCTACGAGCAGTACTTC. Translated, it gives CASSPGLLGYEQYF.